Below, 21 T cell receptor beta chains from the same sample are listed, as sequenced in a study of T-cell reconstitution after alpha-beta-depleted transplantation in children (dated by TCRdb to between 2015 and 2016). The antigens of these receptors remain unknown. The method behind the library was PCR. Sequencing took place on an Illumina HiSeq 2500. TCR library preparation used molecular barcoding, with unique molecular identifiers applied to normalize quantification of the TCRbeta repertoire. TCRdb took the public reads, trimmed them with fastp at Q25, ran MiXCR for clone calling and kept in-frame beta chains. Each CDR3 protein appears once, grouped with its most common genes and DNA. In all, the sample holds 250,000 to 300,000 distinct CDR3 sequences, and roughly 7.8% of those were seen once. The top ten clones comprise about 9.3% of the sample. The treatment or condition label for this specimen denotes: allogeneic hematopoietic cell transplantation with graft depleted of TCRalphabeta T cells and CD19 B cells.

Results the study describes overall, beyond this receptor: Over the following months the frequencies of hyperexpanded clones went down, and after one year T-cell counts and TCRbeta diversity were mostly credited to newly produced T cells.

The sequences come from peripheral blood, collected 360 days after TCRalphabeta/CD19-depleted stem cell transplant. These receptors all come from a female patient aged 2-9 years who had a stem cell transplant for Fanconi anemia, so the T cells may come from the graft donor.

The chain carries TRBV18 and TRBJ2-1; the D call may be TRBD1 or TRBD2 (5 bases each). CDR3 length: 16 residues. Germline V CDR1 and CDR2: KGHSH, LQKENI. Trimming left V 3 bases short and J 4 bases short, with 16 bases between. The DNA for the CDR3 is TGTGCCAGCTCACCGGAATCAGGGAGAAGATACAATGAGCAGTTCTTC. This translates into CASSPESGRRYNEQFF.

The genes are TRBV20-1 and TRBJ2-5; TRBD1 matches at 10 bases. V dropped 4 bases and J dropped 5; count of bases not matched to a gene: 10. Per the germline V gene, CDR1 is DFQATT and CDR2 is SNEGSKA (reference sequence). This CDR3 has 15 residues. CDR3 sequence (DNA): TGCAGTGCTACCCCGGACAGGGGGGGCTGGGAGACCCAGTACTTC. Translated, it gives CSATPDRGGWETQYF.

V gene TRBV11-2 combines with J gene TRBJ1-1, with D hard to call. There are 15 residues in the CDR3. Germline lookup yields CDR1 SGHAT and CDR2 FQNNGV. V was trimmed by 0 bases and J by 6 bases, leaving 14 bases between them. CDR3 protein: CASSLDPRVVAEAFF. Here the CDR3 DNA reads TGTGCCAGCAGCTTAGATCCCCGGGTGGTAGCTGAAGCTTTCTTT.

At least ten counts were recorded for this clonotype. The genes are TRBV12-3 or TRBV12-4 and TRBJ1-4; possibly TRBD1 for D (6 bases). The CDR3 is 17 amino acids. The V and J ends lost 3 bases and 5 bases respectively, with 19 bases between them. CDR3 nucleotide sequence: TGTGCCAGCAGTTTTTTATGGTCGGGGGCTCAAAATGAAAAACTGTTTTTT. Translated: CASSFLWSGAQNEKLFF.

The table lists this clonotype with many counts. The chain recombines TRBV27 with TRBJ2-3, with 11 bases lining up with TRBD2. Germline loops: CDR1 MNHEY, CDR2 SMNVEV (reference sequence). Losses at the gene ends were 3 bases for V and 4 bases for J; bases not matched to a gene: 6. This CDR3 comprises 16 residues. The CDR3 reads CASSFLAGGQPDTQYF. As DNA, the CDR3 is TGTGCCAGCAGTTTCTTAGCGGGGGGGCAACCAGATACGCAGTATTTT.

The table lists this clonotype with many counts. This sequence joins TRBV3-1 and TRBJ1-2; possible D gene TRBD1, 6 bases. The CDR3 runs to 13 residues. Germline loops: CDR1 LGHDT, CDR2 YNNKEL (reference sequence). Trimming removed 4 bases from V and 5 bases from J, with 11 bases in between. The CDR3 is CASSPDSLYGYTF. The CDR3 region has the DNA TGTGCCAGCAGCCCGGACAGCTTGTATGGCTACACCTTC.

In its sample, this clonotype was seen many times. V is TRBV5-1 and J is TRBJ2-7; the match to TRBD2 covers 10 bases. V was pared by 2 bases and J by 6 bases, with 5 bases of the junction left unmatched. CDR1 is SGHRS, CDR2 YFSETQ, per germline. CDR3 size: 14 residues. The CDR3 here is CASSFNSGRGEQYF. CDR3 DNA: TGCGCCAGCAGCTTCAACAGCGGGAGGGGCGAGCAGTACTTC.

This chain joins TRBV5-1 and TRBJ2-3, with TRBD1 matching over 7 bases. Germline CDR1 SGHRS, CDR2 YFSETQ. Trimming took 2 bases from V and 7 from J; bases not matched to a gene: 7. The CDR3 spans 14 residues. The CDR3 loop is CASSLATGVNTQYF. The CDR3 DNA reads TGCGCCAGCAGCTTAGCCACAGGGGTAAATACGCAGTATTTT.

This clonotype was recorded a few times. This chain links TRBV7-3 with TRBJ2-2; 8 bases are a match to TRBD1. The CDR3 runs 17 residues. Looked up from germline, CDR1 is SGHTA and CDR2 is FQGTGA. Trimming took 1 base from V and 0 from J; bases not matched to a gene: 4. The chain's CDR3 is CASSLNLGQANTGELFF. CDR3 nucleotides: TGTGCCAGCAGCTTAAATTTGGGACAGGCGAACACCGGGGAGCTGTTTTTT.

The chain is built from TRBV9 and TRBJ2-2, with D perhaps being TRBD1 or TRBD2 (5 bases each). Deletions cut 3 bases from V and 4 bases from J, with 7 bases between. This CDR3 is built from 13 residues. Per the germline V gene, CDR1 is SGDLS and CDR2 is YYNGEE. The CDR3 here is CASSEGPTGELFF. Written as DNA, the CDR3 is TGTGCCAGCAGCGAGGGACCCACCGGGGAGCTGTTTTTT.

This clonotype has a count of ten or more. The chain combines TRBV7-2 with TRBJ1-2; 11 positions match TRBD1. J was trimmed by 2 bases and V by 4 bases; bases with no gene match: 3. CDR1 SGHTA and CDR2 FQGNSA come from the germline V gene. The CDR3 consists of 15 residues. As DNA, the CDR3 is TGTGCCAGCAGCTCGGGACAGGGGGGGAACTATGGCTACACCTTC. Protein sequence: CASSSGQGGNYGYTF.

This clonotype has ten or more counts. V usage is TRBV5-6 and J usage is TRBJ1-1, with D maybe TRBD1 (6 bases). V dropped 4 bases and J dropped 6 bases, with 7 bases sitting between them. The CDR3 length is 11 residues. In germline, CDR1 is SGHDT, CDR2 YYEEEE. This CDR3 is CASSGTSEAFF. CDR3 nucleotides: TGTGCCAGCAGCGGGACATCTGAAGCTTTCTTT. The complete variable domain, with remaining parts taken from reference TRBV5-6 and TRBJ1-1, reads DAGVTQSPTHLIKTRGQQVTLRCSPKSGHDTVSWYQQALGQGPQFIFQYYEEEERQRGNFPDRFSGHQFPNYSSELNVNALLLGDSALYLCASSGTSEAFFGQGTRLTVV.

The sample holds many counts of this clonotype. This sequence joins TRBV5-1 and TRBJ2-2; D tentatively fits TRBD1 or TRBD2 (5 bases each). The CDR3 spans 14 residues. V was clipped by 7 bases and J by 4 bases, with 14 bases between them. Germline lookup yields CDR1 SGHRS and CDR2 YFSETQ. CDR3 loop: CASLGLAGTGELFF. DNA of the CDR3: TGCGCCAGCCTGGGGCTAGCTGGCACCGGGGAGCTGTTTTTT.

The V call is TRBV6-1, the J call TRBJ2-2; TRBD1 aligns across 7 bases. This CDR3 has 15 amino acids. Losses at the gene ends were 6 bases for V and 1 base for J; bases not matched to a gene: 5. The germline CDR1 and CDR2 sequences are MNHNS and SASEGT. The DNA for the CDR3 is TGTGCCAGCAGCAAAGGGACAGTGAACACCGGGGAGCTGTTTTTT. Encoded protein: CASSKGTVNTGELFF.

This sequence joins TRBV27 and TRBJ1-1, with D perhaps matching TRBD1 (6 bases). Per the germline V gene, CDR1 is MNHEY and CDR2 is SMNVEV (reference sequence). Trimming removed 8 bases at V and 1 base at J, with 17 bases between. The CDR3 is made up of 15 amino acids. CDR3 loop: CASGERDTANTEAFF. In DNA form, the CDR3 reads TGTGCCAGCGGGGAAAGGGACACGGCGAACACTGAAGCTTTCTTT.

This clonotype has only a few counts. This rearrangement joins TRBV20-1 to TRBJ1-5; D is undetermined. CDR1 is DFQATT and CDR2 is SNEGSKA in the germline V gene (reference sequence). This CDR3 has 14 residues. Deletions cut 6 bases from V and 3 bases from J, with 15 bases between. CDR3 residues: CSAYSGFLNQPQHF. CDR3 in DNA: TGCAGTGCGTACTCCGGGTTTCTCAATCAGCCCCAGCATTTT.

This clonotype was seen repeatedly, ten times or more. The chain carries TRBV27 and TRBJ2-2, with D uncertain. The CDR3 totals 16 residues. Germline CDR1 reads MNHEY; CDR2 reads SMNVEV (reference sequence). Trimming removed 5 bases from V and 2 bases from J, with 15 bases in between. The CDR3 region is CASSRTARPNTGELFF. The CDR3 bases are TGTGCCAGCAGTCGGACCGCGAGACCAAACACCGGGGAGCTGTTTTTT.

This clonotype was counted between two and nine times. The V and J genes are TRBV6-4 and TRBJ2-1; TRBD1 matches at 7 bases. Germline assignment: CDR1 MRHNA and CDR2 SNTAGT. Trimming at V came to 5 bases and at J to 4 bases, leaving 8 bases not matched to a gene. This CDR3 contains 15 residues. CDR3 nucleotide sequence: TGTGCCAGCAGTTACAGGGGCGCAGGGTACAATGAGCAGTTCTTC. Protein product: CASSYRGAGYNEQFF.

This clonotype has ten or more counts. J is TRBJ2-7 and V is TRBV10-3; D is undetermined. The CDR3 sequence is 12 residues long. CDR1 and CDR2 from the germline V gene are ENHRY and SYGVKD. V lost 3 bases to trimming and J lost 7 bases, with 10 bases between them. The CDR3 DNA follows: TGTGCCATCAGTGATCTGATCGGGGAGCAGTACGTC. Residues: CAISDLIGEQYV.

The rearrangement links TRBV12-3 or TRBV12-4 to TRBJ1-3, with a possible D match to TRBD1 (5 bases). CDR3 size: 16 residues. V dropped 0 bases and J dropped 4 bases, with 13 bases sitting between them. The CDR3 protein is CASSLAPEGSGNTIYF. The CDR3, as DNA: TGTGCCAGCAGTTTAGCGCCGGAGGGGTCAGGAAACACCATATATTTT.

At least ten counts were recorded for this clonotype. The chain has TRBV20-1 and TRBJ2-3; D is undetermined. Germline CDR1 is DFQATT and CDR2 is SNEGSKA (reference sequence). The CDR3 contains 14 residues. V dropped 1 base and J dropped 1 base, with 9 bases sitting between them. DNA for the CDR3: TGCAGTGCTAGAGTTGGGCTTCGCACAGATACGCAGTATTTT. This codes for CSARVGLRTDTQYF.